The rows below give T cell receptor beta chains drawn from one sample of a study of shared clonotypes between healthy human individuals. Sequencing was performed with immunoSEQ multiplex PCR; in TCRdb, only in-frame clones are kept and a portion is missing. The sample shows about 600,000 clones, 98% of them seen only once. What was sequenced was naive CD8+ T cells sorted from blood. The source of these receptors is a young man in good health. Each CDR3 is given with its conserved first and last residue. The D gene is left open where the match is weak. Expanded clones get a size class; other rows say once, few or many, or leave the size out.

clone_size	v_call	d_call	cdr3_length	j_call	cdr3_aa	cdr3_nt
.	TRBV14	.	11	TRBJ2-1	CASSLGDVLFF	TGTGCCAGCAGTCTAGGGGACGTGCTGTTCTTC
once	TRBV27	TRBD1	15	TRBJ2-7	CASSSPTTGDYEQYF	TGTGCCAGCAGTTCTCCTACGACAGGGGACTACGAGCAGTACTTC
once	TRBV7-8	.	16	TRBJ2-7	CASSLASSIRVDEQYF	TGTGCCAGCAGCTTAGCCTCGTCGATTCGGGTGGACGAGCAGTACTTC
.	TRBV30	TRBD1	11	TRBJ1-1	CAWSRDSEAFF	TGTGCCTGGAGTAGGGACAGTGAAGCTTTCTTT
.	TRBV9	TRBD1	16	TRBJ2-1	CASSPDWDRGSNEQFF	TGTGCCAGCAGCCCGGATTGGGACAGGGGCTCGAATGAGCAGTTCTTC
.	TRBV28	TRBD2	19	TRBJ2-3	CASSLKPLYLSGSTDTQYF	TGTGCCAGCAGTTTAAAGCCCCTCTATCTTAGCGGGAGCACAGATACGCAGTATTTT
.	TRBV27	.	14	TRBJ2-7	CASSQGGLPYEQYF	TGTGCCAGCAGTCAGGGAGGCCTCCCCTACGAGCAGTACTTC
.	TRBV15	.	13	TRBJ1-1	CATSRRLNTEAFF	TGTGCCACCAGCAGACGGCTGAACACTGAAGCTTTCTTT
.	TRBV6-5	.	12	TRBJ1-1	CASSPDSFEAFF	TGTGCCAGCAGCCCTGACTCGTTTGAAGCTTTCTTT
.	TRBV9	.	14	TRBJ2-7	CASSVGSSPGEQYF	TGTGCCAGCAGCGTAGGGTCTTCCCCAGGGGAGCAGTACTTC
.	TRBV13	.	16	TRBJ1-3	CASSLEGLGSGNTIYF	TGTGCCAGCAGCTTAGAGGGACTGGGCTCTGGAAACACCATATATTTT
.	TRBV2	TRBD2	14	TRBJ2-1	CASSGLAGNNEQFF	TGTGCCAGCAGCGGACTAGCGGGAAACAATGAGCAGTTCTTC
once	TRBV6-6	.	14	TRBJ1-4	CASTWRALGEKLFF	TGTGCCAGCACCTGGAGGGCCCTCGGTGAAAAACTGTTTTTT
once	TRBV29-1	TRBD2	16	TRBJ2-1	CSVEEAGTSGLNEQFF	TGCAGCGTTGAAGAGGCTGGGACTAGCGGCCTCAATGAGCAGTTCTTC
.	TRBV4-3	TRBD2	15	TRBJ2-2	CASSQGGGSTGELFF	TGCGCCAGCAGCCAAGGAGGCGGGAGCACCGGGGAGCTGTTTTTT
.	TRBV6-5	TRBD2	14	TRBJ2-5	CASSYLTSGSSQYF	TGTGCCAGCAGTTACCTTACTAGCGGGAGTTCCCAGTACTTC
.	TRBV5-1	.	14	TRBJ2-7	CASSSGTDSYEQYF	TGCGCCAGCAGCTCCGGGACGGACTCCTACGAGCAGTACTTC
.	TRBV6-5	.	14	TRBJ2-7	CASSYRGGTYEQYF	TGTGCCAGCAGTTACAGGGGTGGCACCTACGAGCAGTACTTC